These T cell receptor beta chains were read from a single sample in a study of cytomegalovirus exposure and HLA in healthy donors. Sequenced by immunoSEQ multiplex PCR; TCRdb stores in-frame clones only, minus some. The data contain around 65,000 clones, about 72% of them singletons. Sequenced input: PBMCs. These receptors came from a girl aged 10 to 17 in good health and CMV-seropositive. Both conserved end residues are trimmed from each CDR3.

j_call v_call cdr3_aa
TRBJ2-7 TRBV4-1 ASSFRTASYEQY
TRBJ2-7 TRBV5-4 ASSLVGQAYEQY
TRBJ1-2 TRBV2 ANWDRAFDYT
TRBJ2-3 TRBV9 ASSLGDRALQY
TRBJ2-6 TRBV6-4 ASSPGTGAGANVLT
TRBJ1-1 TRBV11-3 ASSDEEQRATEAF
TRBJ2-1 TRBV30 AWSVRRGGPDEQF
TRBJ2-7 TRBV11-2 ASSPPGQIYEQY
TRBJ1-1 TRBV28 ASTLRGNTEAF
TRBJ2-3 TRBV6-4 ASSLSGSPGDTQY
TRBJ2-1 TRBV4-1 ASSQKGVAGGRDEQF
TRBJ1-3 TRBV6-1 ASSEGRYSGNTIY
TRBJ2-3 TRBV13 ASSLASPAGGSDTQY
TRBJ1-5 TRBV5-3 ARSPMDSSNQPQH
TRBJ1-2 TRBV20-1 SARDSGYT
TRBJ2-1 TRBV28 ASRPGQHWDNEQF
TRBJ1-1 TRBV7-2 ASSLKQGHTEAF
TRBJ2-7 TRBV10-3 AIMLGAGGPYEQY
TRBJ2-3 TRBV29-1 SVRQRWRAY
TRBJ2-1 TRBV10-3 ATLAGTYGNEQF
TRBJ2-1 TRBV7-9 ASSPEWGRANEQF
TRBJ2-1 TRBV6-5 ASSTGGNEQF